This entry describes one TCR beta chain. Its antigen is not identified. The germline CDR1 and CDR2 sequences are MDHEN and SYDVKM. The CDR3 totals 16 residues. The germline V and J ends were trimmed by 3 bases and 0 bases, with 12 bases remaining between them. These data belong to a study of cytomegalovirus exposure and HLA in healthy donors. Study-wide findings and caveats: The records held CMV serostatus as the only immune exposure information. The study designated some 180 TCR beta chains cytomegalovirus-associated. Later analysis associated a missense DCLRE1C variant with TCR beta V- and J-gene trimming. Per a later analysis, 18,000 or so TCR beta sequences showed association with HLA alleles at 0.05 false discovery rate.

PCR employed 60 Vbeta and 13 Jbeta primers. Clones were sequenced by immunoSEQ multiplex PCR, and TCRdb holds only the in-frame ones, with some missing. The sample contains about 160,000 clones, roughly three quarters of which appear only once. The TCR comes from a woman aged 40 to 49 in good health and CMV-seropositive. The rearrangement joins TRBV28 to TRBJ1-3, with a tentative D call TRBD1 (6 bases). Sequenced material: PBMCs. The CDR3 DNA reads as TGTGCCAGCAGTTTCTCGAGGGGGTTCTCTGGAAACACCATATATTTT. This translates into CASSFSRGFSGNTIYF.